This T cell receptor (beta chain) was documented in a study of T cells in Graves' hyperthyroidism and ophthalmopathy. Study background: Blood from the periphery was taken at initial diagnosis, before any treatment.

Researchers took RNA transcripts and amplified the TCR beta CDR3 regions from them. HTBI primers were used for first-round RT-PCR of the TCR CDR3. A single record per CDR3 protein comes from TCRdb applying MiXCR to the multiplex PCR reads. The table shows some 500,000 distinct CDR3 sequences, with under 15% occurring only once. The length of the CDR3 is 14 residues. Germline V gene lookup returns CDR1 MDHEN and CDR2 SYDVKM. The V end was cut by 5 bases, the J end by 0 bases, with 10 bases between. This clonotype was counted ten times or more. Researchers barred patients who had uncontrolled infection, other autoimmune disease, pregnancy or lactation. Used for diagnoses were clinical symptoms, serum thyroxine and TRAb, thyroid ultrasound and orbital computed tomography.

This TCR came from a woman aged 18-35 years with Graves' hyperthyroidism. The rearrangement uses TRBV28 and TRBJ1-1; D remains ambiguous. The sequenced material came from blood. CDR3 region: CASSIPPLNTEAFF. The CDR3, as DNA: TGTGCCAGCAGTATCCCCCCCCTGAACACTGAAGCTTTCTTT.